This TCR beta chain was retrieved from a study of CD4 T cells in relation to SARS-CoV-2 and coronaviruses. Produced via immunoSEQ multiplex PCR; TCRdb's table is partial and in-frame only. The table shows 65,000 or so clones, with less than 95% occurring only once. CD4+ T cells from unexposed donors were obtained before the COVID-19 pandemic (2011-2018). The CDR3 loop spans 16 amino acids. V was pared by 3 bases and J by 4 bases, with 17 bases between. The germline gives CDR1 LNHNV, CDR2 YYDKDF (reference sequence). The rearrangement uses TRBV15 and TRBJ2-3; D remains ambiguous. The specimen sequenced was naive CD4+ T cells from PBMCs. Sample subset: naive CD4+ T cells isolated by negative enrichment. This receptor was taken from a human donor in good health. The CDR3 here is CATSRAGSYAADTQYF. The CDR3 coding sequence is TGTGCCACCAGCAGGGCCGGCAGCTACGCCGCAGATACGCAGTATTTT.